This T cell receptor delta chain originates from a study of gamma-delta T cells after stem cell transplantation. Germline-derived CDR1 and CDR2 are TVYSNPD and GDNSRS (reference sequence). The length of the CDR3 is 16 residues. TCRdb re-processed the RT-PCR reads using CATT. The sample consists of thousands of delta-chain clones, 24% of them appearing once. Of note for this clone: The germline gene is not matched at one end of the junction; a read error may be the cause. The sample holds other DNA sequences that translate to the same CDR3.

The chain recombines TRDV3 with TRDJ1; 12 bases are a match to TRDD3. Material for sequencing was gamma-delta T cells. The TCR comes from a human donor. It is not recorded whose cells these are; they may come from a transplant donor. CDR3 bases: TGTGCCTTTATTTCCAGTACTGGGGGATACACCGATAAACTAATCTTT. Translation gives CAFISSTGGYTDKLIF. The full variable domain, with the rest looked up from reference TRDV3 and TRDJ1, is CDKVTQSSPDQTVASGSEVVLLCTYDTVYSNPDLFWYRIRPDYSFQFVFYGDNSRSEGADFTQGRFSVKHILTQKAFHLVISPVRTEDSATYYCAFISSTGGYTDKLIFGKGTRVTVEP.